This entry lists 8 T cell receptor beta chains sequenced from one sample in a study of T cells after yellow fever vaccination. TCRdb reprocessed the 5' RACE reads via MiXCR and lists one record per CDR3 protein. Altogether 350,000 to 450,000 distinct CDR3 sequences are present, around 19% being singletons, with the ten largest covering 15% to 20%. This specimen consisted of PBMCs, obtained before the yellow fever booster vaccination. The receptors originated from a man aged 18-30 years who received the YFV17D yellow fever vaccine.

The CDR3 DNA reads as TGTGCCAGCAGCCCAGGGAGGGAGCAGTTCTTC. This codes for CASSPGREQFF. The J gene is TRBJ2-1, the V gene TRBV7-2, with D possibly TRBD2 on 6 matching bases. V was pared by 5 bases and J by 10 bases, with 9 bases between. The CDR3 consists of 11 residues. Germline CDR1 and CDR2: SGHTA and FQGNSA.

This clonotype came up a few times. This chain joins TRBV20-1 and TRBJ1-2; 7 nucleotides match TRBD1. This CDR3 comprises 13 residues. Germline CDR1 DFQATT, CDR2 SNEGSKA (reference sequence). The V and J ends lost 3 bases and 8 bases, in that order; junction bases with no gene match: 9. The CDR3 sequence: CSASGEGAEGYTF. CDR3 bases: TGCAGTGCTAGCGGGGAGGGGGCTGAGGGCTACACCTTC.

The table lists this clonotype with a few counts. The chain recombines TRBV6-5 with TRBJ1-2; D remains unclear. This CDR3 has 15 amino acids. Germline CDR1 reads MNHEY; CDR2 reads SVGAGI. With 0 bases removed from V and 0 bases from J, the gap between germline ends came to 8 bases. CDR3 sequence (DNA): TGTGCCAGCAGTTACTCATTCAGATCTAACTATGGCTACACCTTC. Translating it yields CASSYSFRSNYGYTF.

This clonotype has more than one count but fewer than ten. The CDR3, as DNA: TGTGCCAGCAGCTTAGCGAACCTAGCGGGGTCGGCCGATACGCAGTATTTT. Its translation is CASSLANLAGSADTQYF. The chain has TRBV7-2 and TRBJ2-3; 9 positions match TRBD2. The germline V gene encodes CDR1 SGHTA and CDR2 FQGNSA. The CDR3 has 17 residues. Losses at the gene ends were 0 bases for V and 6 bases for J; bases not matched to a gene: 10.

The chain has TRBV5-5 and TRBJ2-4; D gene unclear. The V end was cut by 6 bases, the J end by 1 base, with 14 bases between. The CDR3 loop spans 15 amino acids. Germline loops: CDR1 SGHKS, CDR2 YYEKEE (reference sequence). The CDR3 sequence is CASTLAVGAKNIQYF. The CDR3 nucleotides read TGTGCCAGCACCCTCGCGGTGGGGGCCAAAAACATTCAGTACTTC.

This clonotype was seen only a few times. V gene TRBV4-1 combines with J gene TRBJ2-3, with 7 positions matching TRBD1. In germline, CDR1 is MGHRA, CDR2 YSYEKL. V trimming: 1 base; J trimming: 2 bases; junction bases outside the gene matches: 9. This CDR3 has 17 amino acids. The CDR3 region is CASSQGDRWGFTDTQYF. In nucleotides, the CDR3 is TGCGCCAGCAGCCAAGGGGACAGATGGGGTTTCACAGATACGCAGTATTTT.

This clonotype was seen only a few times. V usage is TRBV7-2 and J usage is TRBJ1-1; D is undetermined. The CDR3 is 11 residues long. Between the trimmed V and J ends, which lost 7 bases and 5 bases, there was a span of 8 bases. Germline CDR1 reads SGHTA; CDR2 reads FQGNSA. The CDR3 DNA reads as TGTGCCAGCATAGGCTCTACTGAAGCTTTCTTT. Translation: CASIGSTEAFF.

The chain is built from TRBV12-3 or TRBV12-4 and TRBJ2-1; 9 bases match TRBD1. V trimming: 7 bases; J trimming: 9 bases; junction bases outside the gene matches: 10. The CDR3 is 14 residues long. CDR3 protein: CASTDRGAGVEQFF. For the CDR3, the DNA is TGTGCCAGCACCGACAGGGGGGCAGGGGTTGAGCAGTTCTTC.